Described below is a single TCR beta chain sequence and its context. This sample stems from a study of blood T cell repertoires in COVID-19. Study-level background: Whether acute or convalescent, the COVID-19 samples came from the United States, Italy and Spain. T cells, B-cell-depleted T cells, or PBMCs supplied cDNA or gDNA.

Exposed participants came across a COVID-19 case within 2 weeks before study entry. V gave up 6 bases and J gave up 1 base, with 12 bases separating them. Germline CDR1 MNHEY, CDR2 SVGAGI. There are 15 residues in the CDR3. In the original analysis: The authors estimated nucleated cell counts from reference gene primer amplification. Here immunoSEQ multiplex PCR was the method, and the copy in TCRdb shows in-frame clones only, minus some. V and J calls and clone size come straight from that table; D and trimming were deduced from the DNA. Among roughly 400,000 clones listed, approximately 90% were seen once.

The sequencing input was PBMCs or T cells enriched from blood (not recorded which). This TCR came from a woman between 40 and 55 years old who had been exposed to COVID-19. The chain has TRBV6-5 and TRBJ2-2; tentatively, D is TRBD1 (6 bases). CDR3 DNA sequence: TGTGCCAGCAGCCTTCGGACAGAGAACACCGGGGAGCTGTTTTTT. It translates to CASSLRTENTGELFF.